This T cell receptor (beta chain) derives from a study of T cells in Graves' hyperthyroidism and ophthalmopathy. There were TCR beta CDR3 regions amplified from RNA transcripts. In the first-round RT-PCR of the TCR CDR3, the HTBI primer set was used. TCRdb re-called the multiplex PCR reads with MiXCR, one entry per CDR3 protein. The data show about 840,000 distinct CDR3 sequences, with over 35% seen just once and 7% to 10% held by the top ten. Germline CDR1 is LNHNV and CDR2 is YYDKDF (reference sequence). The CDR3 length is 14 residues. The clonotype comes from a man younger than 30 with Graves' hyperthyroidism. This sequence joins TRBV15 and TRBJ2-7; 8 nucleotides agree with TRBD1. Sample: blood. CDR3 protein: CARRTGLLSYEQYF. In DNA, the CDR3 is TGTGCTAGGCGGACAGGGCTGCTTTCCTACGAGCAGTACTTC.